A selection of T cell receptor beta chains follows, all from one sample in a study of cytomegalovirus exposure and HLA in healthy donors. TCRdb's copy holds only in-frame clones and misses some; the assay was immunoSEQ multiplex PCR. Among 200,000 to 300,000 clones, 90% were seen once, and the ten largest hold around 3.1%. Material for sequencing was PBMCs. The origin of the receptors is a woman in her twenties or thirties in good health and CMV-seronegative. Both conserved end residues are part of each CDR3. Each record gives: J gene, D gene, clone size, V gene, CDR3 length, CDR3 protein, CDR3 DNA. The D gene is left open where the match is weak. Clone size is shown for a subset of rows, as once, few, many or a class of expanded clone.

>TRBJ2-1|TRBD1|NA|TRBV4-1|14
CASSQVGQHNEQFF
TGCGCCAGCAGCCAAGTGGGACAGCACAATGAGCAGTTCTTC
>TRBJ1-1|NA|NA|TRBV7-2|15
CASSLEGLRNTEAFF
TGTGCCAGCAGCTTAGAAGGGTTGCGGAACACTGAAGCTTTCTTT
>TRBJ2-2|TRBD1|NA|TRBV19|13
CASSRRQGGELFF
TGTGCCAGTAGCAGACGACAGGGCGGGGAGCTGTTTTTT
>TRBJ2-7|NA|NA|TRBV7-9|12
CASSFLNYEQYF
TGTGCCAGCAGCTTTCTCAACTACGAGCAGTACTTC
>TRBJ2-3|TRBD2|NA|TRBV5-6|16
CASRTAGGHDADTQYF
TGTGCCAGCAGAACGGCGGGAGGCCACGACGCAGATACGCAGTATTTT
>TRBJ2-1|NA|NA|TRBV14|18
CASSKPRGGQPKYNEQFF
TGTGCCAGCAGCAAGCCCCGAGGTGGACAGCCTAAATACAATGAGCAGTTCTTC
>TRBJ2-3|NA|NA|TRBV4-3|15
CASSQDRQGADTQYF
TGCGCCAGCAGCCAAGATCGGCAGGGAGCAGATACGCAGTATTTT
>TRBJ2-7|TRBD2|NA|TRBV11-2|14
CASGTSVLSYEQYF
TGTGCCAGCGGCACTAGCGTACTCTCCTACGAGCAGTACTTC
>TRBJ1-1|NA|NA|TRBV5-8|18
CASRFLGTGHHGNTEAFF
TGTGCCAGCAGGTTCCTTGGTACAGGACATCACGGGAACACTGAAGCTTTCTTT
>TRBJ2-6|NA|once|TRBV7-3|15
CASSNSVTGANVLTF
TGTGCCAGCAGCAATAGCGTAACTGGGGCCAACGTCCTGACTTTC
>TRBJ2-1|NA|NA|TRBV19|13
CASSISSGRVQFF
TGTGCCAGTAGTATTAGTAGCGGCCGAGTGCAGTTCTTC
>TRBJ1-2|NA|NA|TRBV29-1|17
CSVGVGGAGTFNYGYTF
TGCAGCGTTGGAGTTGGTGGGGCAGGGACTTTTAACTATGGCTACACCTTC
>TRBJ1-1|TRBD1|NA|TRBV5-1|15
CASSLRTGLNTEAFF
TGCGCCAGCAGCTTGAGGACAGGATTGAACACTGAAGCTTTCTTT
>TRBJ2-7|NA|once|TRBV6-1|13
CAILDEVSYEQYF
TGTGCCATCCTGGACGAAGTCTCCTACGAGCAGTACTTC
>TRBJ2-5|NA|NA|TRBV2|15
CASSEVTVGGETQYF
TGTGCCAGCAGTGAAGTAACAGTGGGGGGAGAGACCCAGTACTTC
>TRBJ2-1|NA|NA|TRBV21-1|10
CASTGHEQFF
TGTGCCAGCACGGGGCATGAGCAGTTCTTC
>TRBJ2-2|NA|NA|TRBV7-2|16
CASSLWGSANTGELFF
TGTGCCAGCAGCCTCTGGGGTTCGGCTAACACCGGGGAGCTGTTTTTT
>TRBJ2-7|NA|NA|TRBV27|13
CASSFGSQHEQYF
TGTGCCAGCAGTTTCGGGAGTCAGCACGAGCAGTACTTC
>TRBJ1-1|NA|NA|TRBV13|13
CASSLGGGTEAFF
TGTGCCAGCAGCTTAGGGGGTGGCACTGAAGCTTTCTTT
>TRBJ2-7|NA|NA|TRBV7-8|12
CASSFRIYEQYF
TGTGCCAGCAGCTTCAGGATCTACGAGCAGTACTTC
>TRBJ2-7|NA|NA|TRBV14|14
CASSQVGWEFEQYF
TGTGCCAGCAGCCAAGTTGGGTGGGAATTCGAGCAGTACTTC
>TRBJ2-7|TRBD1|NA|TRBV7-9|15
CASSIGTGHSYEQYF
TGTGCCAGCAGCATAGGGACAGGGCACTCCTACGAGCAGTACTTC
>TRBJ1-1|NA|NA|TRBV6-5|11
CASSYGGEAFF
TGTGCCAGCAGTTACGGGGGTGAAGCTTTCTTT
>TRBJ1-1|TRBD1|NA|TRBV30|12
CAWRGDSPEAFF
TGTGCCTGGAGGGGGGACAGTCCTGAAGCTTTCTTT
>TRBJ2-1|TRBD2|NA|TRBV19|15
CASSPTSGGYNEQFF
TGTGCCAGTAGCCCAACTAGCGGGGGTTACAATGAGCAGTTCTTC
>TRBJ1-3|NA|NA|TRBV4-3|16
CASSQGAEFSGNTIYF
TGCGCCAGCAGCCAAGGGGCGGAGTTCTCTGGAAACACCATATATTTT
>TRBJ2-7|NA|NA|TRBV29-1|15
CSVEDGSQGLYEQYF
TGCAGCGTTGAAGATGGCAGTCAGGGTCTTTACGAGCAGTACTTC
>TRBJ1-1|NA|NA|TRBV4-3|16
CASSPHVGQTNTEAFF
TGCGCCAGCAGCCCCCATGTCGGGCAGACGAACACTGAAGCTTTCTTT
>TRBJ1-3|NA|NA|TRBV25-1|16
CASSESWGAAGNTIYF
TGTGCCAGCAGTGAATCTTGGGGCGCAGCGGGAAACACCATATATTTT